This T cell receptor (beta chain) was observed in a study of read filtering for tumor transcriptome and immune sequencing (dated by TCRdb to 2019 to 2021). For the wider study: The cohort was composed of approximately 17 male and some 13 female patients, with a mean age of 65.9 years and an age range of roughly 47 to 80. A main aim was a read-filtering strategy for immune repertoire data, specifically whether clonotypes supported by a single read should be removed. Per sample, about 4.05 to 10.27 million TCR-region mapped reads were obtained with IR-seq, compared with only roughly 80 to 1,300 with RNA-seq. Under revised international staging, roughly 8 patients fell into R-ISS I, 15 to 20 into R-ISS II and 6 or 7 into R-ISS III. After DNase treatment, whole-transcriptome libraries were prepared with the TruSeq RNA Access Library Prep Kit. The study compared TCR repertoires from targeted immune repertoire sequencing and bulk whole-transcriptome sequencing run on the same bone marrow samples.

This clonotype was seen at least ten times. Its antigen remains unidentified. Within one base of it there is no much larger clone, and no base qualities were kept. The Immunoverse kit was used to build TCR libraries from about 430 ng RNA, with molecular barcoded adaptors covering alpha/delta and beta/gamma chains. TCR library preparation used the same RNA that went into transcriptome sequencing. An Illumina HiSeq 4000 with 2 x 150 cycles was used to sequence the TCR libraries. The original pipeline was this. MiXCR aligned TCR reads to human V, D, J and C references and assembled the aligned reads into CDR3 clonotypes, with quality filtering and error correction included. The tcR package in R was used to analyze clonotype counts and gene usage diversity. For inspection of raw mapping reads, RNA-seq reads were mapped by STAR aligner version 2.5.3a onto GRCh37 of the human genome. To test how sequencing depth affected the clonotypes detected, IR-seq fastq files were randomly downsampled with Seqtk 1.3. TCRdb reworked the public reads: Q25 trimming with fastp, MiXCR clone assembly, productive beta chains retained. Entries are consolidated by CDR3 protein sequence, retaining the most common genes and DNA. Here the V and J calls rest on TCRdb's processing, not on the authors' analysis. This sample gives about 24,000 distinct CDR3 sequences in total; more than 20% of them show up just once. Clones ranked in the top ten supply 17% of the sample.

Study-wide conclusions, independent of this receptor: The sorted CD138-negative fraction was composed of a mixed bone marrow immune population rather than of purified T cells. Single-read clonotypes made up roughly four fifths of clonotypes but about 3.2% of total reads in IR-seq, and roughly three quarters of clonotypes and roughly 45% of reads in RNA-seq. When single-read clonotypes were removed, the proportions of shared clonotypes in IR-seq and RNA-seq correlated more strongly. Compared with RNA-seq, IR-seq captured clonotypes at much higher depth and more reliably, and a smaller IR-seq throughput was enough to identify most shared clonotypes.

Bone marrow was sampled from every patient at the time of active disease. Bone marrow mononuclear cells were isolated by Ficoll-Hypaque density gradient centrifugation. CD138-negative cells were obtained by negative selection after labeling with CD138 magnetic microbeads on a MACS separator, removing myeloma plasma cells. Purity of the isolated cells was checked by flow cytometry on an Attune NxT using CD138 antibodies. TRIzol reagent was used to extract total RNA, and a NanoDrop spectrophotometer was used to quantify the extracted RNA. Paired RNA-seq and IR-seq were performed on each patient's CD138-negative bone marrow sample. Trimming removed 1 base from V and 6 bases from J, leaving 5 bases between the germline ends. The germline V gene encodes CDR1 SGHRS and CDR2 YFSETQ. The CDR3, from cysteine to phenylalanine, totals 12 residues. Just the 36-base CDR3 DNA is kept, in frame starting at base 1.

This sequence was found in a donor aged 40 or older with multiple myeloma. The chain was built from TRBV5-1 and TRBJ2-1, with the D gene not clear enough to name. The sample taken for sequencing was a population of CD138-negative cells sorted from bone marrow. Per the publication, the cell subset or site label means: bone marrow mononuclear cells depleted of CD138+ plasma/myeloma cells by negative magnetic selection. CDR3 reads: CASSLSVNEQFF. The DNA is TGCGCCAGCAGCTTGAGCGTCAATGAGCAGTTCTTC.